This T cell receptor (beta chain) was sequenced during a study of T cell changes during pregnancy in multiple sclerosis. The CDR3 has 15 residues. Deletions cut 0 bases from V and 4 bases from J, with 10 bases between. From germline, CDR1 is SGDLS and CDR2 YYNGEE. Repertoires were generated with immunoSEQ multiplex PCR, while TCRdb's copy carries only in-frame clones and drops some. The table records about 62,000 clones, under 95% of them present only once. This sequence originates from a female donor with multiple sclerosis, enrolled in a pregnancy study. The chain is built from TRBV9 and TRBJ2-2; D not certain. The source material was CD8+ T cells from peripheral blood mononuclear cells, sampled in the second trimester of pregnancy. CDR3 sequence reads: CASSVGASFTGELFF. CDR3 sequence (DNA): TGTGCCAGCAGCGTAGGGGCGAGCTTCACCGGGGAGCTGTTTTTT.